Detailed here is one T cell receptor (beta chain). A few counts support this clone. Its antigen is not yet known. No base qualities exist here, and no much larger clone lies one base off it. This sample stems from a study of cytomegalovirus exposure and HLA in healthy donors (TCRdb year 2017). With respect to the entire study: An earlier analysis of some 600 of the donors reported around 280 Gb of sequence data and 117 million unique TCR beta sequences obtained from about 170 million T cells. Among the 398 genotyped donors, around 81% belonged to the genetic ancestry cluster associated with self-reported Caucasian donors. Donor age, sex, ethnicity and CMV serostatus were compiled alongside the repertoire data. The number of donors typed differed by locus, with roughly 629-640 for A, B, C, DRB1 and DQB1, 522 for DQA1, approximately 570 for DPA1, and about 450 for DPB1. An early release covering roughly 600 HLA-typed donors comprised about 320 gigabases of sequencing data and 85 million to 100 million unique TCR sequences. To study patterns of TCR occurrence, a later analysis re-analyzed previously published TCR beta repertoires from 650 to 750 donors and added high-resolution HLA genotyping. Besides the first cohort of approximately 670 subjects, a separate validation cohort made up of some 110 different subjects was used. Because of strong linkage in the cohort, 4 to 6 DR-DQ haplotypes were treated as single units for association and clustering. High-throughput TCR immunosequencing, statistical association of individual TCRs with disease status, and machine learning were combined to predict cytomegalovirus infection status. On average, 235,054 unique TCR beta nucleotide sequences were sequenced per donor among a few hundred genotyped donors of the cohort, with approximately 18% of those sequences being non-productive. The later analysis used no new phenotypic data to find candidate immune exposures, relying instead on TCR beta sequences and their occurrence across donors. A later genetic analysis took genome-wide SNP genotypes for about 55% of the 666 donors and used that subset as a discovery cohort. Class I and class II HLA loci were covered by the typing at four-digit resolution. An earlier analysis of about 600 of the donors used high-throughput TCR beta sequencing to judge whether each TCR beta V gene segment behaved as functional or pseudogenic. All discovery cohort repertoires had been generated using a single sequencing platform. Using immunosequencing, the study profiled T cell repertoires from 500 to 800 subjects and related those repertoires to cytomegalovirus serostatus. The study aimed to test whether cataloging public T cell receptors could reveal signatures of past pathogen exposure. On the study overall, not on this receptor specifically: A later analysis found that HLA-associated TCR beta chains were more clonally expanded and had lower generation probabilities than equally common non-associated chains. Because the 87-base-pair reads could not distinguish some IMGT-functional V segments, including TRBV6-2 and TRBV6-3, those segments were excluded. A total of roughly 160 TCR beta chains were listed by the study as associated with cytomegalovirus. When HLA alleles, especially DR and DQ, strongly co-occurred, attributing TCR associations to individual alleles was difficult. The authors suggested that the approach could potentially be extended to other disease states and immunological phenotypes. CMV serostatus was the only immune exposure information available for the cohort. The classifier was reported to diagnose cytomegalovirus status with high specificity and sensitivity in both the original and validation cohorts. Most TCR sequences were seen in very few donors, while some public TCRs were found in many individuals. A few of the identified cytomegalovirus-associated TCR beta chains were confirmed in vitro to be specific for cytomegalovirus antigens. Compared with the roughly 700-donor mean, donors in an Asian-associated ancestry cluster had fewer N-insertions in productive TCRs, according to a later genetic analysis. In an earlier analysis of around 600 of the donors, most TCR beta V segments appeared in productive rearrangements about 87% or about 30% of the time, broadly matching IMGT annotations. A cluster of highly shared sequence variants was judged likely to be a technical artifact of the sequencing pipeline. HLA typing was unavailable for some donors at each locus, so association tests used only the typed subset. In this cohort, only TCR beta chains were sequenced, and detectable features were limited by the absence of alpha or paired-chain data. Most CMV-associated TCR beta chains appeared to be HLA-restricted in a later analysis, and the HLA associations seemed to be driven largely by CMV exposure. An association between a missense DCLRE1C variant and V-gene and J-gene trimming of TCR beta chains was found in a later genetic analysis and replicated in an independent cohort. A further reported finding was that TCR beta sequences accurately predicted the HLA-A and HLA-B alleles for most subjects in the first cohort. According to a later analysis, TCR association rates differed among HLA loci, with DRB1 alleles showing the most associated TCRs and HLA-C alleles showing the fewest. Seventeen rarely observed V segments, including chromosome 9 orphons, were excluded from the earlier analysis of approximately 500 of the donors because counts were too low. Linkage disequilibrium might explain the correlated functional status among segregating V segments, but an unknown experimental factor could not be ruled out. Several of the top co-occurrence clusters appeared to be linked to parvovirus B19, influenza, CMV and Epstein-Barr virus, according to a later analysis. Specific HLA alleles were associated with roughly 16,000 TCR beta sequences at a false discovery rate of 0.05 in a later analysis. The presence/absence analyses assumed that sequencing depth was roughly uniform across donors, and that assumption may not be true.

The receptor library was made with the immunoSEQ multiplex PCR assay. The multiplex PCR relied on a mix of 60 forward primers for TCR Vbeta segments and 13 reverse primers for TCR Jbeta segments. A multiplex PCR assay on genomic DNA amplified the CDR3 region of rearranged TCR beta genes. On the Illumina HiSeq System, the amplified TCR beta libraries were sequenced as 87-base-pair reads. In the original analysis: Across the 500 to 700 repertoires, a later analysis counted some 81 million unique TCR beta chains, approximately 12 million of which were shared by at least two donors. To remove PCR and sequencing errors, raw reads were error-corrected and collapsed into unique sequences using a nearest-neighbor algorithm that merged closely related sequences. Alignment of CDR3 sequences to IMGT reference sequences was used to assign V, D and J gene segments. For a sequence to be retained, a match of at least six nucleotides to both a V gene segment and a J gene segment was required. Rearrangements were called productive when the CDR3 lacked stop codons and stayed in frame with V and J; all others were non-productive. CDR3 was defined according to IMGT convention as the region running from the second conserved V-encoded cysteine to the conserved J-encoded phenylalanine. The earlier analysis of some 600 of the donors excluded sequences that lacked an unambiguous match to a single V gene segment. In an earlier analysis of around 590 of the donors, a V segment was called functional when productive rearrangements were above 56.7%, and segregating when the standard deviation between donors exceeded 5%. A statistical classification framework was developed to diagnose cytomegalovirus status using the catalog of TCR beta chain sequences. A later analysis assigned V and J genes by comparing TCR nucleotide sequences with IMGT/GENE-DB human TR gene sequences. Using the TCRdist pipeline, a later analysis assigned CDR3 sequences along with most-parsimonious VDJ recombination scenarios. In a later analysis, each TCR beta chain was defined by its CDR3 amino acid sequence together with its V-gene family, and reads without a unique V-gene family were excluded. To address suspected cross-contamination and a sequencing artifact, a later analysis removed around 590 highly shared, low-generation-probability nucleotide sequences. In a later analysis, a clonal expansion index was calculated for each public chain from normalized within-repertoire ranks of inferred template counts. In a later analysis, generation probabilities were computed using a VDJ recombination model fitted to out-of-frame rearrangements, and the results were checked against IGoR. In a later analysis, TCR-TCR, TCR-HLA and TCR-CMV co-occurrence was scored with hypergeometric tests, and a repertoire-size bias correction was applied to TCR pairs. In a later analysis, false discovery rates were estimated by permuting HLA or CMV assignments 20 times. In a later analysis, co-occurring TCRs were grouped with DBSCAN, and TCRdist sequence similarity was added when clustering was performed within HLA-allele-positive subsets. Repertoires with fewer than 30,000 or more than 120,000 public chains were left out of co-occurrence clustering, as were five repertoires with anomalous nucleotide sharing. As stored in TCRdb, this immuneACCESS dataset retains in-frame rearrangements with V and J assigned. A fraction of the clones does not appear; measured against another copy, unresolved V genes explain less than half of the discrepancy, and the remainder lacks a known reason. From that table come the V and J calls and clone size; the DNA was used to work out D and trimming. The sample contains about 130,000 clones, around two thirds of them found a single time. Clones ranked in the top ten supply 4.3% of the sample.

The cohort comprised 670 or so healthy bone marrow donors. All cohort members were sampled while nominally healthy, although unrecorded immune exposures were likely present. The donor tested CMV seropositive, placing the donor among the roughly 300 seropositive members of the cohort. Each donor provided a peripheral blood sample, and peripheral blood mononuclear cells were used for TCR beta sequencing. The Qiagen DNeasy Blood Extraction Kit was used to extract genomic DNA from the blood cell samples. CDR1 and CDR2, looked up from the germline V gene, are SGHAT and FQNNGV. Including the terminal cysteine and phenylalanine, the CDR3 comprises 14 residues. CDR3 DNA only is kept here, 42 bases in frame from base 1. V is shortened by 8 bases, J by 9 bases, and the region joining them spans 17 bases.

The receptor comes from a man between 18 and 29 years old in good health and CMV-seropositive. Input material: PBMCs. This sequence uses TRBV11-2 and TRBJ1-6, and TRBD1 may be the D gene, going by 5 matching bases. The encoded CDR3 is CASEPGGGGSPLHF. The bases read TGTGCCAGCGAACCGGGGGGAGGCGGTTCACCCCTCCACTTT. Extended through the reference TRBV11-2 and TRBJ1-6 proteins, this CDR3 yields the full variable domain: EAGVAQSPRYKIIEKRQSVAFWCNPISGHATLYWYQQILGQGPKLLIQFQNNGVVDDSQLPKDRFSAERLKGVDSTLKIQPAKLEDSAVYLCASEPGGGGSPLHFGNGTRLTVT.